The following is a T cell receptor beta chain sequence with its context. Its specificity is unknown. This sample was taken from a study of T cell repertoires in cytomegalovirus infection. Broader study findings: Summed frequency of public TCR beta families distinguished CMV carriers with the relevant HLA. Clonotype analysis showed dominance of the ex vivo response by HLA-C-restricted CMV-specific TCR beta clonotypes.

MiXCR, applied by TCRdb to the reads, yields one record per CDR3 protein. Of 200,000 or so distinct CDR3 sequences listed, 25% to 30% are singletons. V gave up 6 bases and J gave up 5 bases, with 14 bases separating them. Germline V gene lookup returns CDR1 SGHRS and CDR2 YFSETQ. This CDR3 has 13 residues. The sample taken for sequencing was PBMCs. The clonotype originates from a human donor in good health (CMV status not recorded). Some clones in this sample may be carry-over from other donors' samples. The genes are TRBV5-1 and TRBJ2-5, with D possibly called TRBD1 or TRBD2 (5 bases each). The DNA for the CDR3 is TGCGCCAGCACACGCAGGGAGCATGAGACCCAGTACTTC. Amino acids: CASTRREHETQYF.